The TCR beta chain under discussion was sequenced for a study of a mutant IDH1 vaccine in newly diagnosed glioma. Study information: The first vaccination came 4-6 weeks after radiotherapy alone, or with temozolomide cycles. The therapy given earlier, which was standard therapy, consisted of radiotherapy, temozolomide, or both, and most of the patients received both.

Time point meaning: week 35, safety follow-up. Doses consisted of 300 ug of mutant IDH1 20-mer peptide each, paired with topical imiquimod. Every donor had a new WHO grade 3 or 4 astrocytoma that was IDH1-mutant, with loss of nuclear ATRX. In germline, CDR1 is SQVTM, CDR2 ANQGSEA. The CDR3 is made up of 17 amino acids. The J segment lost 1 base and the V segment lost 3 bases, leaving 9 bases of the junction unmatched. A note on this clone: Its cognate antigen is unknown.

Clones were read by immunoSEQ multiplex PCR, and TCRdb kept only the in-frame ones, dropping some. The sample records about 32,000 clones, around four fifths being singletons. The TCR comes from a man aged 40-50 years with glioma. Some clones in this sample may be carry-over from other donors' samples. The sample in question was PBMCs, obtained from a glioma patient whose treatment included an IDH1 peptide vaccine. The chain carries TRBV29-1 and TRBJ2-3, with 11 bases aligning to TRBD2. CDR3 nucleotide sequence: TGCAGCGTTGAGGGGTGGTCTAGCGGGGGGCGCACAGATACGCAGTATTTT. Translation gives CSVEGWSSGGRTDTQYF.